Reported below is one T cell receptor beta chain. This clone was seen a handful of times. The clone's antigen remains unknown. One base away there is no much larger clone; base qualities are not given. The data belong to a study of cytomegalovirus exposure and HLA in healthy donors (dated by TCRdb to 2016 to 2017). In the study overall: According to an earlier analysis of a few hundred of the donors, about 180 million T cells yielded some 110 million unique TCR beta sequences and 276 Gb of sequence data. Roughly 300 gigabases of sequencing data and 70 million to 85 million unique TCR sequences were included in an early release covering around 600 HLA-typed donors. Of the roughly 430 genotyped donors, roughly 80% fell in the genetic ancestry cluster associated with self-reported Caucasian donors. The study was designed to test whether signatures of past pathogen exposure could be identified by cataloging public T cell receptors. The T cell repertoires of several hundred subjects were profiled by immunosequencing and related to cytomegalovirus serostatus. Along with the roughly 670-subject first cohort, a separate validation cohort of over a hundred different subjects was used. To predict cytomegalovirus infection status, the study combined high-throughput TCR immunosequencing, statistical association of individual TCRs with disease status, and machine learning. A later analysis re-analyzed previously published TCR beta repertoires from about 730 donors and added high-resolution HLA genotyping to study TCR occurrence patterns. Rather than drawing on any new phenotypic data, the later analysis identified candidate immune exposures from TCR beta sequences and the way those sequences occurred across donors. An earlier analysis of several hundred of the donors used high-throughput TCR beta sequencing to judge whether each TCR beta V gene segment behaved as functional or pseudogenic. Donor age, sex, ethnicity and CMV serostatus were collected together with the repertoire data. A later genetic analysis took genome-wide SNP genotypes for about 60% of the roughly 670 donors and used that subset as a discovery cohort. All discovery cohort repertoires had been generated using a single sequencing platform. Class I and class II HLA loci were covered by the typing at four-digit resolution. Typing coverage varied by locus: 629-630 donors for A, B, C, DRB1 and DQB1; around 560 for DQA1; some 610 for DPA1; roughly 450 for DPB1. Because of strong linkage in the cohort, roughly 5 DR-DQ haplotypes were treated as single units for association and clustering. Among 300 to 500 genotyped donors of the cohort, an average of about 220,000 unique TCR beta nucleotide sequences was sequenced per donor, of which roughly 18% were non-productive. The study at large found these results: Roughly uniform sequencing depth across donors was assumed in presence/absence analyses, although this assumption may not hold. While some public TCRs were present in many individuals, most TCR sequences turned up only very rarely across donors. In a later genetic analysis, a missense DCLRE1C variant was associated with V-gene and J-gene trimming of TCR beta chains, and the association was replicated in an independent cohort. For the cohort, immune exposure information was limited to CMV serostatus. In the study, 150 to 200 TCR beta chains were listed as associated with cytomegalovirus. In an earlier analysis of around 600 of the donors, most TCR beta V segments were observed in productive rearrangements about 87% or about 30% of the time, broadly matching IMGT annotations. According to a later analysis, most CMV-associated TCR beta chains appeared to be HLA-restricted, and the HLA associations seemed to be driven largely by CMV exposure. A later analysis found that TCR association rates varied across HLA loci, with DRB1 alleles showing the most associated TCRs and HLA-C alleles the fewest. In vitro tests confirmed that three of the cytomegalovirus-associated TCR beta chains recognize cytomegalovirus antigens. According to a later genetic analysis, donors in an Asian-associated ancestry cluster had fewer N-insertions in productive TCRs than the approximately 650-donor mean. According to the authors, the approach could potentially be generalized to other disease states and immunological phenotypes. Strong co-occurrence of HLA alleles, especially DR and DQ, made assigning TCR associations to individual alleles difficult. Because counts were too low, roughly 16 rarely observed V segments, including chromosome 9 orphons, were excluded from the earlier analysis of 587 of the donors. Because some donors lacked HLA typing at each locus, the association tests relied only on the typed subset. A later analysis reported that several top co-occurrence clusters appeared linked to parvovirus B19, influenza, CMV and Epstein-Barr virus. The classifier was reported to diagnose cytomegalovirus status with high specificity and sensitivity in both the original and validation cohorts. Linkage disequilibrium might explain the correlated functional status among segregating V segments, but an unknown experimental factor could not be ruled out. At a false discovery rate of 0.05, a later analysis linked under 20,000 TCR beta sequences to specific HLA alleles. A further reported finding was that TCR beta sequences accurately predicted the HLA-A and HLA-B alleles for most subjects in the first cohort. A later analysis found that HLA-associated TCR beta chains were more clonally expanded and had lower generation probabilities than equally common non-associated chains. Only TCR beta chains were sequenced in this cohort, and the absence of alpha or paired-chain data limited detectable features. A group of highly shared sequence variants was considered likely to be a technical artifact of the sequencing pipeline.

The library relied on the immunoSEQ multiplex PCR assay. For the multiplex PCR, a mixture combining 60 forward primers for TCR Vbeta segments and 13 reverse primers for TCR Jbeta segments was used. The CDR3 region of rearranged TCR beta genes was amplified from genomic DNA by a multiplex PCR assay. On the Illumina HiSeq System, the amplified TCR beta libraries were sequenced as 87-base-pair reads. In the original analysis: A later analysis tallied 80 million to 95 million unique TCR beta chains across the 700 or so repertoires, and 10 million to 11 million of those chains were shared by two or more donors. To remove PCR and sequencing errors, raw reads were error-corrected and collapsed into unique sequences using a nearest-neighbor algorithm that merged closely related sequences. CDR3 sequences were aligned to IMGT reference sequences to assign V, D and J gene segments. Each retained sequence needed at least a six-nucleotide match to both a V gene segment and a J gene segment. A rearrangement counted as productive if the CDR3 had no stop codons and remained in frame with V and J, and every other rearrangement counted as non-productive. CDR3 was defined by IMGT convention, running from the second conserved V-encoded cysteine to the conserved J-encoded phenylalanine. Sequences without an unambiguous match to a single V gene segment were excluded from the earlier analysis of several hundred of the donors. In an earlier analysis of approximately 610 of the donors, V segments were called functional above 56.7% productive rearrangements and were called segregating when the between-donor standard deviation exceeded 5%. To diagnose cytomegalovirus status from the catalog of TCR beta chain sequences, a statistical classification framework was built. In a later analysis, TCR nucleotide sequences were compared against IMGT/GENE-DB human TR gene sequences so that V and J genes could be assigned. In a later analysis, CDR3 sequences and most-parsimonious VDJ recombination scenarios were assigned using the TCRdist pipeline. A later analysis defined each TCR beta chain by its CDR3 amino acid sequence plus V-gene family, and excluded reads lacking a unique V-gene family. To address suspected cross-contamination and a sequencing artifact, a later analysis removed several hundred highly shared, low-generation-probability nucleotide sequences. For each public chain, a later analysis derived a clonal expansion index from normalized ranks of inferred template counts within each repertoire. In a later analysis, generation probabilities were computed using a VDJ recombination model fitted to out-of-frame rearrangements, and the results were checked against IGoR. A later analysis scored TCR-TCR, TCR-HLA and TCR-CMV co-occurrence with hypergeometric tests, applying a repertoire-size bias correction to TCR pairs. To estimate false discovery rates, a later analysis permuted the HLA or CMV assignments 20 times. In a later analysis, co-occurring TCRs were grouped with DBSCAN, and TCRdist sequence similarity was added when clustering was performed within HLA-allele-positive subsets. For co-occurrence clustering, repertoires with fewer than 30,000 or more than 120,000 public chains were excluded, along with 5 or 6 repertoires with anomalous nucleotide sharing. What TCRdb holds here is the immuneACCESS table cut down to in-frame rearrangements. Part of the clones is not present; checked against another copy, under half of the missing clones reflect an unresolved V gene, and the others are unexplained. The DNA gave D and trimming, while V, J and clone size come from that table. For this sample the table gives some 150,000 clones, of which around 84% were detected only once. The top ten constitute roughly 2.4% of the sample.

The cohort was made up of roughly 670 healthy bone marrow donors. Cohort members were all nominally healthy when sampled, although unrecorded immune exposures were likely present. The donor tested CMV seronegative, placing the donor among the roughly 350 seronegative members of the cohort. Every donor gave a peripheral blood sample, and the peripheral blood mononuclear cells from that sample were used for TCR beta sequencing. Genomic DNA was extracted from the blood cell samples with the Qiagen DNeasy Blood Extraction Kit. This receptor was obtained from a woman younger than 30 in good health and CMV-seronegative. The sample consisted of PBMCs.

The CDR3 corresponds to CASSAGNTGELFF. At the DNA level, the sequence is TGTGCCAGCAGTGCAGGGAACACCGGGGAGCTGTTTTTT. Rearrangement joined TRBV6-6 to TRBJ2-2, with the identity of the D gene unclear. The germline V gene (reference sequence) supplies CDR1 MNHNY and CDR2 SVGAGI. Including cysteine and phenylalanine, the CDR3 has 13 amino acids. Only CDR3 DNA remains: 39 bases, in frame from the first base. The V and J ends are trimmed by 5 bases and 1 base, leaving 5 bases between them.